The rows below give T cell receptor beta chains drawn from one sample of a study of control samples from healthy donors and cancer patients. Using immunoSEQ multiplex PCR, the repertoire was profiled, and TCRdb retains in-frame clones only, with some absent. The repertoire holds about 84,000 clones, with more than 65% as singletons. Sequences were obtained from PBMCs. These TCRs come from a man in his 60s with head and neck cancer. CDR3s include the opening cysteine and the closing phenylalanine or tryptophan.

j_gene,v_gene,CDR3aa
TRBJ2-3,TRBV7-9,CASSLMVLRDTQYF
TRBJ2-1,TRBV27,CASSLFPGVLEQFF
TRBJ2-1,TRBV7-8,CASSSGTGWSNEQFF
TRBJ2-7,TRBV18,CASSPQGQREYEQYF
TRBJ2-7,TRBV6-1,CASSEGYLRNYEQYF
TRBJ2-2,TRBV18,CASLPPKGAGELFF
TRBJ1-5,TRBV6-5,CASRAGRADFQPQHF
TRBJ2-7,TRBV7-8,CASSVQGGAYEQYF
TRBJ1-2,TRBV7-9,CASSSGSRRRDYGYTF
TRBJ2-2,TRBV7-6,CASSPRTGANTGELFF
TRBJ1-5,TRBV28,CASSQGGDHQPQHF
TRBJ1-5,TRBV19,CASNHWLSPQNQPQHF
TRBJ1-2,TRBV5-6,CASSLRAGGLGYTF
TRBJ2-2,TRBV6-2/TRBV6-3,CASSYKRGHSLGTGELFF
TRBJ2-3,TRBV5-4,CASSASGGLGPDTQYF
TRBJ2-1,TRBV5-5,CASSSRGQGDNEQFF
TRBJ2-2,TRBV5-1,CASSWGGDTGELFF
TRBJ2-7,TRBV7-9,CASSAYMGTGLSYEQYF
TRBJ1-1,TRBV2,CARTRVMNTEAFF
TRBJ2-7,TRBV5-5,CASRGSSYEQYF
TRBJ1-5,TRBV21-1,CASLTKGQHNQPQHF
TRBJ2-3,TRBV24-1,CATSQQEDTQYF
TRBJ2-7,TRBV3-1/TRBV3-2,CASSQGLADYEQYF
TRBJ2-6,TRBV19,CASSGGDGANVLTF
TRBJ1-2,TRBV13,CASSLIVKGNYGYTF
TRBJ1-4,TRBV4-1,CASSQVSWGSEKLFF
TRBJ2-7,TRBV3-1/TRBV3-2,CASSLTGTIHEQYF
TRBJ1-1,TRBV12-3/TRBV12-4,CASSLWLNREAFF
TRBJ2-7,TRBV19,CASIRPTGNNYEQYF
TRBJ2-1,TRBV5-6,CASSPDGTSYNEQFF
TRBJ2-1,TRBV11-2,CASMWDPAPRMEQFF
TRBJ1-3,TRBV19,CASSLQSSGNTIYF
TRBJ2-1,TRBV28,CASRYTDSSYNEQFF
TRBJ1-5,TRBV28,CASSSPGQGAYQPQHF
TRBJ2-1,TRBV11-3,CASSRGLAGDEQFF
TRBJ2-1,TRBV6-5,CASGTGDAYNEQFF
TRBJ2-7,TRBV7-9,CASRSTSGTSSYEQYF
TRBJ2-3,TRBV3-1/TRBV3-2,CASSQVNRATDTQYF
TRBJ2-7,TRBV28,CASSLLPDSYEQYF
TRBJ1-4,TRBV7-9,CASSLDPFNEKLFF